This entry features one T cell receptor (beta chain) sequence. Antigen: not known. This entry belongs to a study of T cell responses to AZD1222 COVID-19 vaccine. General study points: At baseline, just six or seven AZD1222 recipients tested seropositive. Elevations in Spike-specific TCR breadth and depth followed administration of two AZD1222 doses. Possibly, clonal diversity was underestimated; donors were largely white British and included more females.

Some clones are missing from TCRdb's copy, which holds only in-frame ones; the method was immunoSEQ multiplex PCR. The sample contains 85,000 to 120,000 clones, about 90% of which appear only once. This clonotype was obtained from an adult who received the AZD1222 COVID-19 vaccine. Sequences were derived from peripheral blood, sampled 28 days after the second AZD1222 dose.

CDR3 in DNA: TGTGCCAGCAGCGGGACGAGGGGGGTTAATCAGCCCCAGCATTTT. This codes for CASSGTRGVNQPQHF. J is TRBJ1-5 and V is TRBV21-1. TRBV21-1 is a documented pseudogene. This CDR3 comprises 15 residues.